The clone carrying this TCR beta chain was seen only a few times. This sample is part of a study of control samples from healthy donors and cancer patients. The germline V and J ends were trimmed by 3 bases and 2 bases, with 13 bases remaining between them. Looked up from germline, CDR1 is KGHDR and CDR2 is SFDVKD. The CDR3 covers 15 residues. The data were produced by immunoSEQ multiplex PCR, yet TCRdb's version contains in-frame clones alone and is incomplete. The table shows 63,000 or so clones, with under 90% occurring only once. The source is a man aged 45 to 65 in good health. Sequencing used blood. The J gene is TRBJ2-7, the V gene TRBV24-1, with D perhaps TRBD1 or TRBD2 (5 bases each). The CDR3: CATSDGGSGTYEQYF. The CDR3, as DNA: TGTGCCACCAGTGATGGCGGGTCAGGGACCTACGAGCAGTACTTC.